These 18 T cell receptor beta chains came from one sample sequenced in a study of T cell responses to AZD1222 COVID-19 vaccine. Clones were sequenced by immunoSEQ multiplex PCR, and TCRdb holds only the in-frame ones, with some missing. This sample has around 130,000 clones; roughly 86% occur once, and the top ten carry around 5%. The input for sequencing was peripheral blood, taken 28 days after the second AZD1222 dose. The receptor set was obtained from an adult who received the AZD1222 COVID-19 vaccine.

The chain recombines TRBV10-3 with TRBJ1-1; D remains unclear. Trimming stripped 0 bases from V and 10 bases from J, with 21 bases between. Germline V lookup: CDR1 ENHRY, CDR2 SYGVKD. This CDR3 comprises 16 residues. The CDR3 protein is CAISESAGGKTYAAFF. The CDR3 DNA is TGTGCCATCAGTGAGTCGGCCGGCGGAAAGACTTACGCAGCTTTCTTT.

The chain carries TRBV3-1 (or the pseudogene TRBV3-2) and TRBJ2-7; a weak D match, TRBD2 (5 bases). CDR3 length: 16 residues. Germline V gives CDR1 LGHDT, CDR2 YNNKEL (reference sequence). The V and J ends lost 1 base and 6 bases respectively, with 19 bases between them. CDR3 amino acids: CASSQGPQVRGSEQYF. Here the CDR3 DNA reads TGTGCCAGCAGCCAAGGCCCTCAGGTACGGGGAAGCGAGCAGTACTTC.

The V and J genes are TRBV5-1 and TRBJ2-3; TRBD2 is a possible D gene (6 bases). Germline values: CDR1 SGHRS, CDR2 YFSETQ. This CDR3 region has 13 residues. V was cut by 2 bases and J by 3 bases, with 7 bases left in between. The CDR3, as DNA: TGCGCCAGCAGCTTCGGGGGAACAGATACGCAGTATTTT. This sequence encodes CASSFGGTDTQYF.

The chain recombines TRBV3-1 (or the pseudogene TRBV3-2) with TRBJ1-3; unclear D gene. CDR3 size: 13 residues. Germline V gene lookup returns CDR1 LGHDT and CDR2 YNNKEL (reference sequence). The V end was cut by 4 bases, the J end by 2 bases, with 6 bases between. The CDR3: CASSPSAGNTIYF. CDR3 DNA sequence: TGTGCCAGCAGCCCTTCAGCTGGAAACACCATATATTTT.

The genes are TRBV5-1 and TRBJ1-1, with 7 positions matching TRBD1. J lost 1 base, V lost 5 bases, and 2 bases had no gene match. This CDR3 contains 13 residues. The germline gives CDR1 SGHRS, CDR2 YFSETQ. Written as DNA, the CDR3 is TGCGCCAGCAGGACAGGGAAGAACACTGAAGCTTTCTTT. This sequence encodes CASRTGKNTEAFF.

A few counts support this clone. The chain links TRBV21-1 to TRBJ1-4. TRBV21-1 is an annotated pseudogene. This CDR3 has 19 amino acids. The chain's CDR3 is CASSKGFRSPGTADEKLFF. The DNA of the CDR3 is TGTGCCAGCAGCAAAGGTTTTAGGTCACCCGGGACTGCGGATGAAAAACTGTTTTTT.

The chain carries TRBV27 and TRBJ2-7, with TRBD1 identical over 7 bases. The V gene's germline CDR1 is MNHEY and CDR2 SMNVEV (reference sequence). The CDR3 is 15 amino acids. V lost 5 bases to trimming and J lost 0 bases; unmatched junction nucleotides: 7. CDR3 coding DNA: TGTGCCAGCAGTATCACGGGACAGCCCTCCTACGAGCAGTACTTC. Its protein is CASSITGQPSYEQYF.

The chain recombines TRBV6-5 with TRBJ2-1; weak D call: TRBD2 (7 bases). The germline V gene encodes CDR1 MNHEY and CDR2 SVGAGI. V lost 10 bases and J 2 bases, leaving 12 bases between the germline ends. The CDR3 has 13 amino acids. In DNA form, the CDR3 reads TGTGCCATGGGGCGGGGGCCCTACAATGAGCAGTTCTTC. Translating gives CAMGRGPYNEQFF.

There are a few counts of this clone. V usage is TRBV6-5 and J usage is TRBJ1-3; possible D gene TRBD1, 6 bases. Germline V lookup: CDR1 MNHEY, CDR2 SVGAGI. The CDR3 consists of 15 residues. The V end lost 5 bases, the J end lost 0 bases, and 11 bases lay between the germline ends. CDR3 loop: CASSIGQFSGNTIYF. For the CDR3, the DNA is TGTGCCAGCAGTATTGGACAGTTCTCTGGAAACACCATATATTTT.

The chain has TRBV13 and TRBJ1-2, with no clear D. There are 13 residues in the CDR3. CDR1 and CDR2 from the germline V gene are PRHDT and FYEKMQ (reference sequence). V lost 5 bases and J lost 4, with 11 bases in between. CDR3 sequence reads: CASSRGSLYGYTF. As DNA, the CDR3 is TGTGCCAGCAGCCGAGGGTCTCTCTATGGCTACACCTTC.

The genes are TRBV7-9 and TRBJ1-1, with D possibly matching TRBD1 (5 bases). The CDR3 is 16 amino acids. Germline V gene lookup returns CDR1 SEHNR and CDR2 FQNEAQ (reference sequence). Trimming removed 5 bases at V and 4 bases at J, with 20 bases between. CDR3 amino acids: CASSPGGARDVTEAFF. The CDR3 nucleotides are TGTGCCAGCAGCCCCGGAGGGGCCCGTGATGTCACTGAAGCTTTCTTT.

The chain uses TRBV15 and TRBJ2-5, with 10 bases lining up with TRBD1. V shed 2 bases, J shed 4 bases, and the junction held 4 bases outside the gene matches. From germline, CDR1 is LNHNV and CDR2 YYDKDF (reference sequence). CDR3 length: 15 residues. CDR3 protein: CATSRNGDRGETQYF. Here the CDR3 DNA reads TGTGCCACCAGCAGAAATGGGGACAGGGGAGAGACCCAGTACTTC.

This chain's CDR3 is CASSRGGPADTQYF. CDR3 nucleotides: TGTGCCAGCAGCCGCGGGGGGCCCGCAGATACGCAGTATTTT. The chain employs TRBV6-5 and TRBJ2-3; 8 nucleotides align to TRBD2. CDR3 length: 14 amino acids. V dropped 6 bases and J dropped 4; count of bases not matched to a gene: 6. Germline CDR1 is MNHEY and CDR2 is SVGAGI.

This chain joins TRBV6-5 and TRBJ2-1; D unresolved. Germline V gene lookup returns CDR1 MNHEY and CDR2 SVGAGI. V lost 4 bases and J 8 bases, leaving 15 bases between the germline ends. The CDR3 spans 14 residues. The CDR3 loop reads CASSSIGFADEQFF. The CDR3 DNA reads as TGTGCCAGCAGTTCGATAGGTTTCGCGGATGAGCAGTTCTTC.

This clone was seen only once. CDR3: CASSYSQAGGNEQFF. The DNA for the CDR3 is TGTGCCAGCAGTTACTCACAAGCGGGGGGCAATGAGCAGTTCTTC. The V and J genes are TRBV6-5 and TRBJ2-1, with 9 bases lining up with TRBD2. Germline V CDR1 and CDR2: MNHEY, SVGAGI. The CDR3 sequence is 15 residues long. Germline trimming cut 0 bases from V and 6 bases from J; bases unmatched to any gene: 3.

The chain links TRBV5-1 to TRBJ1-2, with D perhaps matching TRBD1 (6 bases). CDR3 length: 16 residues. The germline V gene has CDR1 SGHRS and CDR2 YFSETQ. Trimming stripped 3 bases from V and 0 bases from J, with 15 bases between. This CDR3 is CASSWGPDRANYGYTF. DNA of the CDR3: TGCGCCAGCAGCTGGGGGCCCGACAGAGCTAACTATGGCTACACCTTC.

This sequence joins TRBV28 and TRBJ1-5; TRBD1 might be the D (6 bases). CDR1 is MDHEN and CDR2 is SYDVKM in the germline V gene. This CDR3 is built from 15 residues. V was pared by 5 bases and J by 7 bases, with 18 bases between. This CDR3 reads CASSPYRVRGQPQHF. CDR3 sequence (DNA): TGTGCCAGCAGTCCCTACAGGGTGAGGGGACAGCCCCAGCATTTT.

This sequence joins TRBV7-9 and TRBJ1-2; maybe TRBD1 (6 bases). The CDR3 spans 11 residues. From germline, CDR1 is SEHNR and CDR2 FQNEAQ (reference sequence). Between the trimmed V and J ends, which lost 5 bases and 6 bases, there was a span of 7 bases. The DNA for the CDR3 is TGTGCCAGCAGCCGGACAGATGGCTACACCTTC. Protein: CASSRTDGYTF.